The sequence of this T cell receptor (beta chain) was determined in a study of PD-1 blockade in classical Hodgkin lymphoma (dated by TCRdb to 2020 to 2021). About the investigation overall: Nivolumab dosing was 3 mg/kg intravenously every 2 weeks, continuing until either disease progression or unacceptable toxicity. To define a peripheral blood immune signature of response to PD-1 blockade in classical Hodgkin lymphoma, the study combined TCR beta sequencing with CyTOF.

Reading the germline V gene gives CDR1 MNHNS and CDR2 SASEGT. The V and J ends are trimmed by 1 base and 3 bases, leaving 12 bases between them. The CDR3, from cysteine to phenylalanine, totals 15 residues. Of the read, only the CDR3 DNA is kept; its 45 bases are in frame from base 1. The Qiagen DNeasy kit was used to extract genomic DNA both from unsorted PBMCs and from the negatively selected CD4+ and CD8+ fractions. TCR beta CDR3 regions were amplified by immunoSEQ multiplex PCR using primers annealing to V and J segments. A synthetic immune receptor repertoire was used to minimize amplification bias, and any remaining bias was removed computationally after sequencing. The study's own analysis went as follows. Custom Python scripts were used to quantify repertoire diversity as the Shannon entropy index. The unsorted, CD4+ and CD8+ repertoires were each analyzed separately, with the exception of combined analyses, where CD4+ and CD8+ sequences were merged in silico. Clonal expansion was defined as at least a 2-fold frequency increase after treatment relative to C1D1, with a pseudocount of 0.5 for undetected baseline clones. Singleton clones were defined as clones with 0 or 1 copy at C1D1, and non-singleton clones were defined as clones with 2 or more copies. By matching protein sequences in sorted samples from the same patient, clones expanded in unsorted samples were annotated as CD4+, CD8+ or unknown. Wilcoxon tests on paired samples were used to test diversity changes from C1D1 to C4D1. The table comes from immuneACCESS by way of TCRdb, which keeps in-frame sequences with V and J called. Part of the clones is missing from these tables; in studies checked, under half for an unresolved V gene and the rest for unknown reasons. Clone size and the V and J calls come from that table; the DNA yielded D and trimming. This sample lists approximately 65,000 clones; less than 95% were detected once. Under 13% of the sample is held by the ten biggest clonotypes.

General conclusions and limits of the study: Baseline TCR diversity was reported to be lower in newly diagnosed patients than in healthy donors and to be lower still in relapsed/refractory patients. Patients starting nivolumab less than 1 year after ASCT had lower diversity and were excluded from later analyses to avoid confounding by immune reconstitution. A significant rise by C4D1 was seen in CD4+ but not CD8+ TCR diversity (p=0.0027 vs p=0.16), with the rise being most apparent in complete responders (p=0.02). Among trial patients, those achieving complete response had baseline diversity similar to that of newly diagnosed patients, while diversity was significantly lower in partial responders and progressors. Only a single clinical trial cohort was studied, and what caused the repertoire differences, possibly disease activity or prior therapy, remained undefined.

On this clone: Its binding antigen is unknown. No quality values exist for individual bases; no much larger clone is one base distant.

The time point label for this specimen denotes: cycle 4 day 1 (C4D1), after less than seven weeks of nivolumab. All trial patients had relapsed after autologous stem cell transplantation, with cohorts A, B and C differing in prior brentuximab vedotin exposure. The trial cohort included 56 patients with relapsed/refractory classical Hodgkin lymphoma, and each patient had a best overall response of complete response, partial response or progressive disease. Trial patients were treated with single-agent nivolumab in the multi-cohort phase II CheckMate 205 trial. Best overall response was determined by an independent review committee according to the 2007 International Working Group response criteria. Trial PBMCs were collected just before the start of nivolumab (C1D1) and during therapy at cycle 2 day 1 and cycle 4 day 1. Peripheral blood was collected in 8 mL Vacutainer Cell Preparation Tubes, from which PBMCs were isolated by centrifugation and then cryopreserved.

In this chain, TRBV6-1 is recombined with TRBJ1-1; a tentative D match to TRBD1 spans 5 bases. The sequence came from a human donor with classical Hodgkin lymphoma. Sequenced material: peripheral blood mononuclear cells (PBMCs), taken before the fourth cycle of nivolumab. The bases are TGTGCCAGCAGTGAAGAGTGGGGGTCTTACACTGAAGCTTTCTTT. Its amino acids are CASSEEWGSYTEAFF.